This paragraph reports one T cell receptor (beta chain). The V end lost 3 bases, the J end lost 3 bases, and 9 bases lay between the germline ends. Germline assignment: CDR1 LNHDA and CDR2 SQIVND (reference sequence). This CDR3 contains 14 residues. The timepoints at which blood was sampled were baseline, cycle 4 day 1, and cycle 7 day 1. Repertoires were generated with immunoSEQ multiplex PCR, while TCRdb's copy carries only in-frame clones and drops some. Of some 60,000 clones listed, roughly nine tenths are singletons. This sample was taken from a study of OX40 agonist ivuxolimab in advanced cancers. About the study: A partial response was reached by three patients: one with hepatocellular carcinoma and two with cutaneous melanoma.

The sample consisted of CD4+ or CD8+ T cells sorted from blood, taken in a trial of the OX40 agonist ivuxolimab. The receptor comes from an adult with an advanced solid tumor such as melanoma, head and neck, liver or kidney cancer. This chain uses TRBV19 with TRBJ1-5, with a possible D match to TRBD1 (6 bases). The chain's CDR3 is CASSIRQDNQPQHF. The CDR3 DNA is TGTGCCAGTAGTATCCGACAGGACAATCAGCCCCAGCATTTT.